Below are 6 T cell receptor beta chains sequenced from a single sample in a study of blood T cell repertoires in COVID-19. This table comes from immunoSEQ multiplex PCR, and its TCRdb copy is limited to in-frame clones, with some not included. The data show 50,000 to 60,000 clones, approximately 86% seen once. Sequenced material: peripheral blood. All receptors derive from a man aged 40-49 years with acute or convalescent COVID-19.

The table lists this clone with a few counts. The chain links TRBV24-1 to TRBJ1-6; TRBD1 matches at 7 bases. Germline CDR1 KGHDR, CDR2 SFDVKD. J gave up 6 bases and V 4 bases, and 5 bases lay outside the gene matches. The CDR3 has 15 residues. CDR3 loop: CATSDSGQINSPLHF. The CDR3 bases are TGTGCCACCAGTGACTCGGGACAGATTAATTCACCCCTCCACTTT.

This chain uses TRBV9 with TRBJ2-1, with 8 bases fitting TRBD2. The CDR3 is 15 residues long. With V trimmed by 4 bases and J by 9 bases, 12 bases remained unmatched. CDR1 is SGDLS, CDR2 YYNGEE, per germline. The CDR3 reads CASSSRGSGAPEQFF. The CDR3 DNA sequence: TGTGCCAGCAGCTCCCGGGGTAGCGGGGCCCCTGAGCAGTTCTTC.

Here the CDR3 reads CASRSTGVKNIQYF. The CDR3 DNA reads as TGCGCCAGCAGGTCGACAGGGGTCAAAAACATTCAGTACTTC. This sequence joins TRBV5-1 and TRBJ2-4; 8 nucleotides agree with TRBD1. V lost 5 bases and J lost 3; bases outside the gene matches: 4. The CDR3 has 14 residues. The germline V gene encodes CDR1 SGHRS and CDR2 YFSETQ.

The rearrangement joins TRBV5-1 to TRBJ2-2; 8 bases are shared with TRBD2. Germline V gene sequence: CDR1 SGHRS, CDR2 YFSETQ. The CDR3 is 15 residues long. Trimming took 3 bases from V and 4 from J; bases not matched to a gene: 5. The DNA for the CDR3 is TGCGCCAGCAGCTCCGGGGGGGAAGTCACCGGGGAGCTGTTTTTT. Translation: CASSSGGEVTGELFF.

This clone was recorded a few times. The chain combines TRBV7-9 with TRBJ2-7; D not certain. The CDR3 extends over 14 amino acids. V lost 0 bases to trimming and J lost 6 bases, with 12 bases between them. The V gene's germline CDR1 is SEHNR and CDR2 FQNEAQ (reference sequence). The CDR3 protein is CASSLAPGFTEQYF. The CDR3 DNA sequence: TGTGCCAGCAGCTTAGCCCCTGGCTTCACCGAGCAGTACTTC.

This clone was detected once. J is TRBJ2-1 and V is TRBV5-6, with TRBD2 identical over 8 bases. The CDR3 runs to 16 residues. The V and J ends lost 1 base and 1 base, in that order; junction bases with no gene match: 4. CDR1 is SGHDT, CDR2 YYEEEE, per germline. The CDR3 coding sequence is TGTGCCAGCAGCTTGCGGCGGGGGGAGTCCTACAATGAGCAGTTCTTC. The encoded protein is CASSLRRGESYNEQFF.